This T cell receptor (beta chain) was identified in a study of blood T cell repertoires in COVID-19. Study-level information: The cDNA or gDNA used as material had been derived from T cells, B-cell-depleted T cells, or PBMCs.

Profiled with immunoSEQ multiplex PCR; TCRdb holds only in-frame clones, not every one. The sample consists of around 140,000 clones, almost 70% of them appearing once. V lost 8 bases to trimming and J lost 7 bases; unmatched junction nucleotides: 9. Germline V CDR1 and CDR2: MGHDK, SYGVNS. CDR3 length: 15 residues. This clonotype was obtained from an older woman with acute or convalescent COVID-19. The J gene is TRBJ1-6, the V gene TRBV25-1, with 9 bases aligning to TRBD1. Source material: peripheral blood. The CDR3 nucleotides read TGTGCCAGCGCCGCCGGACAGGGGTGGAATTCACCCCTCCACTTT. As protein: CASAAGQGWNSPLHF.